The present T cell receptor (beta chain) was sequenced within a study of cytomegalovirus exposure and HLA in healthy donors. A note on this clone: Its matching antigen is unknown.

CDR1 is MGHRA, CDR2 YSYEKL, per germline. The CDR3 contains 15 residues. V trimming: 4 bases; J trimming: 8 bases; junction bases outside the gene matches: 13. Primers: 60 Vbeta forward and 13 Jbeta reverse. Method: immunoSEQ multiplex PCR; TCRdb's copy keeps in-frame clones and lacks some. Of 150,000 or so clones listed, around three quarters were seen once; the top ten hold around 7%. Study-level findings and limits: Reports credit the classifier with highly specific, highly sensitive diagnosis of cytomegalovirus status.

Sequenced sample: PBMCs. The gene calls are TRBV4-1 and TRBJ1-2, with TRBD1 matching over 7 bases. The source is a man aged 35 to 55 in good health and CMV-seropositive. CDR3: CASSPGTAAAEGYTF. Written as DNA, the CDR3 is TGCGCCAGCAGCCCTGGGACAGCCGCCGCGGAAGGCTACACCTTC.